Below, 2 T cell receptor beta chains from the same sample are listed, as sequenced in a study of graft-versus-host responses after intestinal transplantation. The protocol was immunoSEQ multiplex PCR, while the TCRdb copy is restricted to in-frame clones and leaves out a portion. This table holds about 21,000 clones, approximately 92% found once. The sequencing used PBMCs, collected about 250 days after intestinal transplant. The receptors come from a human patient who received an intestinal transplant, so some T cells may come from the graft donor.

The chain has TRBV10-2 and TRBJ2-7; perhaps TRBD2 as D (5 bases). Germline V gives CDR1 WSHSY, CDR2 SAAADI. CDR3 length: 13 amino acids. V dropped 3 bases and J dropped 5 bases, with 11 bases sitting between them. CDR3 nucleotide sequence: TGCGCCAGCAGTGACGTACTAGTTGACGAGCAGTACTTC. Residues: CASSDVLVDEQYF.

This chain connects TRBV6-1 to TRBJ1-5; D uncertain. V lost 6 bases, J lost 0 bases, and 6 bases lay in between. Germline CDR1 reads MNHNS; CDR2 reads SASEGT. The CDR3 length is 13 residues. The chain's CDR3 is CASRGYSNQPQHF. DNA of the CDR3: TGTGCCAGCAGGGGGTATAGCAATCAGCCCCAGCATTTT.